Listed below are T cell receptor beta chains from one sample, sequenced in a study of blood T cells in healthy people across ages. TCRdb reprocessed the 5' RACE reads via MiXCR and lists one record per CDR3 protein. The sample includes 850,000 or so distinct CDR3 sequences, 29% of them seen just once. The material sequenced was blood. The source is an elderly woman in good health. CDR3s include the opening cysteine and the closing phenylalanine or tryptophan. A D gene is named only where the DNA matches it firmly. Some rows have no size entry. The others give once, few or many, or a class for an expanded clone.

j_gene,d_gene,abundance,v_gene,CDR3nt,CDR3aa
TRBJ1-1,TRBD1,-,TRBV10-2,TGCGCCAGCAGTGAGGTTCAGGGGGTGAACACTGAAGCTTTCTTT,CASSEVQGVNTEAFF
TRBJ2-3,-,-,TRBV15,TGTGCCACCAGCAGAGGATTACAGGGTAGGGGCACAGATACGCAGTATTTT,CATSRGLQGRGTDTQYF
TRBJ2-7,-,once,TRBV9,TGTGCCAGCAGCCAAATCGGGTCCTACGAGCAGTACTTC,CASSQIGSYEQYF
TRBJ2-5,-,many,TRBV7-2,TGTGCCAGCAGCTTAGTAGGTGGGGGGGCTTTGGAGACCCAGTACTTC,CASSLVGGGALETQYF
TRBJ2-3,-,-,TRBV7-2,TGTGCCAGCAGTTCGGGGGTTGGGAGAACAGATACGCAGTATTTT,CASSSGVGRTDTQYF
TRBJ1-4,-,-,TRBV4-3,TGCGCCAGCAGCCAAGGGCCCGGGATCGCAACTAATGAAAAACTGTTTTTT,CASSQGPGIATNEKLFF
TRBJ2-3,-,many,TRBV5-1,TGCGCCAGCAGCTTCAGGGATACTAGCACAGATACGCAGTATTTT,CASSFRDTSTDTQYF
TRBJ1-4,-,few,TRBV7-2,TGTGCCAGCAGCCGCGACAGAGCAACTAATGAAAAACTGTTTTTT,CASSRDRATNEKLFF
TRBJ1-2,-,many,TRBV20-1,TGCAGTGCTAGAGACCCTGCCGGCCGCTATGGCTACACCTTC,CSARDPAGRYGYTF
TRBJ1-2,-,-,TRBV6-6,TGTGCCAGCAGTTCCCATGGGACTAACTATGGCTACACCTTC,CASSSHGTNYGYTF
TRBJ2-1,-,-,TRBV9,TGTGCCAGCAGCGTAGTAGAAGGGAAAACAGTAGTGCAGGTCTTC,CASSVVEGKTVVQVF
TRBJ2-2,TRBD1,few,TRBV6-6,TGTGCCAGCAGCGATGGGGGACAGAGTTCCACCGGGGAGCTGTTTTTT,CASSDGGQSSTGELFF
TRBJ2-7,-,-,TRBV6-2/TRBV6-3,TGTGCCAGCCGGGCAGGGAACTACGAGCAGTACTTC,CASRAGNYEQYF
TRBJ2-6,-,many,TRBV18,TGTGCCAGCTCACCAAAGGGGGGCCTCTCTGGGGCCAACGTCCTGACTTTC,CASSPKGGLSGANVLTF
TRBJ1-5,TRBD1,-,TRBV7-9,TGTGCCAGCAGCTCCGGGACAGGGTTTTGGGGCAATCAGCCCCAGCATTTT,CASSSGTGFWGNQPQHF